This record concerns one T cell receptor beta chain sequence. Recruitment covered over 20 US areas and drew participants whose ages spanned roughly 18 to 100 years. Clinical history as reported by participants underpinned cohort assignment. Two negative PCRs, clearance, or symptom resolution characterized the recovered Cohort 3 donors. Produced via immunoSEQ multiplex PCR; TCRdb's table is partial and in-frame only. The table records a few hundred thousand clones, around 83% of them present only once. These data are taken from a study of blood T cell repertoires in COVID-19. Whole-study context: PBMCs, B-cell-depleted T cells, or T cells provided the cDNA or gDNA that made up the material.

This sequence originates from a woman aged 50 to 65 who had recovered from COVID-19. What was sequenced was PBMCs or T cells enriched from blood (not recorded which).

This CDR3 reads CASSQVQIINEKLFF. In DNA form, the CDR3 reads TGTGCCAGCAGCCAAGTACAGATAATTAATGAAAAACTGTTTTTT. This sequence joins TRBV4-2 and TRBJ1-4; D gene ambiguous. The CDR3 length is 15 residues. V was trimmed by 1 base and J by 4 bases, leaving 10 bases between them. Germline CDR1 LGHNA, CDR2 YNFKEQ.